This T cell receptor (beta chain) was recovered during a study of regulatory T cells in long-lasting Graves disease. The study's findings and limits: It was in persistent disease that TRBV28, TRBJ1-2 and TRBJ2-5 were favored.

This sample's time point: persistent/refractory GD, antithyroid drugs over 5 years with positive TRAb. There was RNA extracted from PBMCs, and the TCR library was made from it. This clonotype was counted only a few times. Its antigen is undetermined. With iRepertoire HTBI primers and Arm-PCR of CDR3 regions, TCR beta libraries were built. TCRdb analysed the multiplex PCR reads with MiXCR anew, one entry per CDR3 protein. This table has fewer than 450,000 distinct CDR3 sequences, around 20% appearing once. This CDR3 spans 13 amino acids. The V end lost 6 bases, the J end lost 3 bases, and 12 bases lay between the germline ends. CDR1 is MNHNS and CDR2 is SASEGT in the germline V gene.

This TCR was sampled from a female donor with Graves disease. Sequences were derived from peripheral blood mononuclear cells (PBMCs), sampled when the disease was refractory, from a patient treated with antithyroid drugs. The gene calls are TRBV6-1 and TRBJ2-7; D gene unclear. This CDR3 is CASSFGEIYEQYF. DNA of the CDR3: TGTGCCAGCAGCTTCGGAGAAATCTACGAGCAGTACTTC.